This is a list of T cell receptor beta chains from one sample in a study of shared clonotypes between healthy human individuals. Using immunoSEQ multiplex PCR, the repertoire was profiled, and TCRdb retains in-frame clones only, with some absent. The repertoire holds 2 million to 2.5 million clones, with 95% as singletons. The sequenced sample was naive CD4+ T cells sorted from blood. These receptors came from a man in his late teens or twenties in good health. Each CDR3 is given with its conserved first and last residue. A D gene is named only where the DNA matches it firmly. The listing skips clone size in some rows; elsewhere it reads once, few, many or a size class.

TRBV18	TRBD1	.	TRBJ1-2	CASSRDGQGIYGYTF	TGTGCCAGCTCACGCGACGGACAGGGTATTTACGGCTACACCTTC
TRBV7-6	.	.	TRBJ2-7	CASSPLMSYEQYF	TGTGCCAGCAGCCCTTTGATGTCTTACGAGCAGTACTTC
TRBV6-5	TRBD1	once	TRBJ2-2	CASSYSNRGIGELFF	TGTGCCAGCAGTTACTCGAACAGGGGGATCGGGGAGCTGTTTTTT
TRBV27	.	once	TRBJ2-7	CASSLGRGNSYEQYF	TGTGCCAGCAGTTTAGGGCGCGGTAACTCCTACGAGCAGTACTTC
TRBV7-2	.	.	TRBJ2-5	CASSLFAGIQETQYF	TGTGCCAGCAGCTTATTCGCGGGTATCCAAGAGACCCAGTACTTC
TRBV10-1	.	.	TRBJ2-7	CASRQIPYEQYF	TGCGCCAGCAGACAGATTCCCTACGAGCAGTACTTC
TRBV4-3	TRBD2	.	TRBJ2-1	CASSQDAGAGDEQFF	TGCGCCAGCAGCCAAGATGCGGGAGCGGGAGATGAGCAGTTCTTC
TRBV6-5	TRBD2	.	TRBJ2-7	CASSPAGGPYEQYF	TGTGCCAGCAGTCCGGCGGGGGGCCCCTACGAGCAGTACTTC
TRBV21-1	.	.	TRBJ2-7	CASIGPIGQYF	TGTGCCAGCATCGGGCCTATTGGGCAGTACTTC
TRBV28	TRBD1	.	TRBJ1-6	CASSLSTGLGSPLHF	TGTGCCAGCAGTCTCTCGACAGGGTTAGGGTCACCCCTCCACTTT
TRBV6-5	.	.	TRBJ1-1	CATKYLNTEAFF	TGTGCCACCAAATACCTGAACACTGAAGCTTTCTTT
TRBV25-1	.	.	TRBJ2-7	CASSDFDTTYEQYF	TGTGCCAGCAGTGATTTCGACACGACCTACGAGCAGTACTTC
TRBV5-4	TRBD2	.	TRBJ2-3	CASSRLAGGSTDTQYF	TGTGCCAGCAGCCGACTAGCGGGGGGCTCCACAGATACGCAGTATTTT
TRBV10-3	.	.	TRBJ2-7	CAISESIVTFHEQYF	TGTGCCATCAGTGAGTCGATCGTTACCTTCCACGAGCAGTACTTC
TRBV28	.	once	TRBJ1-2	CASTSHEGLNYGYTF	TGTGCCAGCACCTCCCATGAGGGACTTAACTATGGCTACACCTTC
TRBV30	TRBD1	.	TRBJ1-5	CAWSASTGTQPQHF	TGTGCCTGGAGTGCCTCGACAGGGACTCAGCCCCAGCATTTT
TRBV2	.	.	TRBJ1-3	CASSEDVLGNTIYF	TGTGCCAGCAGTGAGGATGTATTGGGAAACACCATATATTTT
TRBV2	TRBD1	.	TRBJ2-2	CASSEAGGTGELFF	TGTGCCAGCAGTGAGGCAGGGGGCACCGGGGAGCTGTTTTTT
TRBV6-5	.	.	TRBJ2-1	CASSYSPRDNEQFF	TGTGCCAGCAGTTACTCCCCACGGGACAATGAGCAGTTCTTC
TRBV27	TRBD1	.	TRBJ2-7	CASSTTGGSYEQYF	TGTGCCAGCAGTACGACAGGGGGCTCCTACGAGCAGTACTTC
TRBV6-1	.	.	TRBJ1-4	CASSATGGRGNNEKLFF	TGTGCCAGCAGTGCCACCGGGGGGCGCGGCAATAATGAAAAACTGTTTTTT
TRBV27	TRBD1	.	TRBJ1-5	CASSSGTGGIQPQHF	TGTGCCAGCAGCTCCGGGACAGGGGGAATTCAGCCCCAGCATTTT
TRBV7-8	.	.	TRBJ2-3	CASSLVVGEFADTQYF	TGTGCCAGCAGCTTAGTGGTGGGAGAGTTCGCAGATACGCAGTATTTT
TRBV11-2	TRBD2	.	TRBJ2-2	CASSSWTSGRYLDGELFF	TGTGCCAGCAGCTCTTGGACTAGCGGGAGGTATCTAGACGGGGAGCTGTTTTTT
TRBV10-3	TRBD1	.	TRBJ1-6	CATGGGGNSPLHF	TGTGCCACAGGGGGCGGTGGTAATTCACCCCTCCACTTT
TRBV30	TRBD1	.	TRBJ1-1	CAWSGQGDTEAFF	TGTGCCTGGAGCGGACAGGGGGACACTGAAGCTTTCTTT
TRBV5-1	TRBD1	.	TRBJ2-7	CASSSDRVRSEEQYF	TGCGCCAGCAGCTCGGACAGGGTACGGTCTGAAGAGCAGTACTTC
TRBV2	.	.	TRBJ1-6	CASSVSTGGNSPLHF	TGTGCCAGCAGTGTATCGACCGGGGGTAATTCACCCCTCCACTTT
TRBV11-2	TRBD2	.	TRBJ2-5	CASRHTGLAGGPRETQYF	TGTGCCAGCAGACATACCGGACTAGCGGGAGGGCCGAGAGAGACCCAGTACTTC
TRBV11-2	.	.	TRBJ1-1	CASSSLFMNTEAFF	TGTGCCAGCAGCTCACTATTTATGAACACTGAAGCTTTCTTT